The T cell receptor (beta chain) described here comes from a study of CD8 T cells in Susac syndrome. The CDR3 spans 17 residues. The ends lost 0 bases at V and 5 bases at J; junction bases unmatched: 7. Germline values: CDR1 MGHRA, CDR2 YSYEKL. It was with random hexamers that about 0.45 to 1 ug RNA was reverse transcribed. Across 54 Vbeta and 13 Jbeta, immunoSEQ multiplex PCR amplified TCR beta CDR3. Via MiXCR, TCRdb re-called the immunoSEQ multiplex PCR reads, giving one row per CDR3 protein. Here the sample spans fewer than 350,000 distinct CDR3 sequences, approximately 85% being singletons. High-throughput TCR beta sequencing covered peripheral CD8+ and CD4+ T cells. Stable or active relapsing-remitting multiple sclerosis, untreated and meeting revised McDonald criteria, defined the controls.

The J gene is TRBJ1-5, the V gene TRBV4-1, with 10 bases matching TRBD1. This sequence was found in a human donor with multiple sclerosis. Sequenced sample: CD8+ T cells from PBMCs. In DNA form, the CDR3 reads TGCGCCAGCAGCCAAGATCGGGACAGGGGAGGATATCAGCCCCAGCATTTT. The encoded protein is CASSQDRDRGGYQPQHF.